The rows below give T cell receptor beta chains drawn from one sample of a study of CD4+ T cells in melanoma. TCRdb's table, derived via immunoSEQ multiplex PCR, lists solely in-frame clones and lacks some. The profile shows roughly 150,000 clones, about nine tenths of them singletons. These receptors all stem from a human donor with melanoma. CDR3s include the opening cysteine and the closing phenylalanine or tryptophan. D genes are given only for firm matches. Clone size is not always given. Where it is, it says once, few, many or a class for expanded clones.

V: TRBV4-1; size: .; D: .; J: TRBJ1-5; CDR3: CASSQGRGGQPQHF; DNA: TGCGCCAGCAGCCAAGGCAGGGGAGGACAGCCCCAGCATTTT
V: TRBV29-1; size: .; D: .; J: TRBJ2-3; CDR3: CSVDASLGNTDTQYF; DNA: TGCAGCGTTGATGCTAGCCTGGGAAACACAGATACGCAGTATTTT
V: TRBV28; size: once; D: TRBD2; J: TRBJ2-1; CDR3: CASSAGTSGNNEQFF; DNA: TGTGCCAGCAGTGCCGGAACTAGCGGTAACAATGAGCAGTTCTTC
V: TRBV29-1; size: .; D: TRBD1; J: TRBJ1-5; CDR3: CSVGDRENQPQHF; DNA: TGCAGCGTCGGTGACAGGGAGAATCAGCCCCAGCATTTT
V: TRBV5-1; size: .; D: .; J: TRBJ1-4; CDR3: CASSFLGETNEKLFF; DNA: TGCGCCAGCAGCTTTTTGGGCGAAACTAATGAAAAACTGTTTTTT
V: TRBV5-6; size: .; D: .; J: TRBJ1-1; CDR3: CASAGYPGPNTEAFF; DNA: TGTGCCAGCGCCGGCTACCCAGGCCCGAACACTGAAGCTTTCTTT
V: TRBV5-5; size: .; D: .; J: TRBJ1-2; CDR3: CASSAKPSGVANYGYTF; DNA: TGTGCCAGCAGCGCGAAACCCTCGGGGGTCGCTAACTATGGCTACACCTTC
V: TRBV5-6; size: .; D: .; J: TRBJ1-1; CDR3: CASSLGGFGMNTEAFF; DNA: TGTGCCAGCAGCTTGGGGGGTTTCGGGATGAACACTGAAGCTTTCTTT
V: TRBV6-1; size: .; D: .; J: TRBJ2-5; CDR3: CASSESRGRETQYF; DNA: TGTGCCAGCAGTGAAAGCCGGGGGAGGGAGACCCAGTACTTC
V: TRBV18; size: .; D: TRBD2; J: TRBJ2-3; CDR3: CASSPRTSMLPSDTQYF; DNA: TGTGCCAGCTCACCGAGGACTAGCATGCTCCCATCCGATACGCAGTATTTT
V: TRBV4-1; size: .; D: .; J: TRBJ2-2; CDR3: CASSQDTGRHRELFF; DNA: TGCGCCAGCAGCCAAGATACTGGACGTCATAGGGAGCTGTTTTTT
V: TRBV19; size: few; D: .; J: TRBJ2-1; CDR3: CASSMQQNNEQFF; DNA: TGTGCCAGTAGTATGCAACAGAACAATGAGCAGTTCTTC